The rows below give T cell receptor beta chains drawn from one sample of a study of chemoradiotherapy in HPV16-positive cancers. TCRdb's copy holds only in-frame clones and misses some; the assay was immunoSEQ multiplex PCR. The table lists more than 12,000 clones, approximately 91% of them singletons. The sample in question was blood, obtained from a patient who underwent chemoradiotherapy. Receptors were obtained from a human donor with HPV-associated anogenital cancer. The CDR3 runs from the conserved cysteine through the conserved F or W. Fields, in order: clone size, D gene, J gene, V gene, CDR3 protein, CDR3 DNA. A D gene is named only where the DNA matches it firmly. Rows may omit the clone size; those that give it use once, few, many or a size class.

once,NA,TRBJ1-2,TRBV9,CASIIGQANYGYTF,TGTGCCAGCATCATCGGACAAGCTAACTATGGCTACACCTTC
NA,NA,TRBJ1-5,TRBV19,CASRQDQGRNQPQHF,TGTGCCAGTAGGCAAGACCAGGGGAGGAATCAGCCCCAGCATTTT
NA,NA,TRBJ1-4,TRBV27,CASSPAWAEKLFF,TGTGCCAGCAGTCCAGCATGGGCTGAAAAACTGTTTTTT
NA,NA,TRBJ1-2,TRBV30,CAWRGLGSSEYGYTF,TGTGCCTGGAGGGGGTTGGGCTCCAGCGAATATGGCTACACCTTC
NA,NA,TRBJ2-4,TRBV7-7,CASSLGQGGVQYF,TGTGCCAGCAGCTTAGGGCAGGGCGGTGTTCAGTACTTC
NA,TRBD2,TRBJ2-7,TRBV5-1,CASSGPGTSWGYEQYF,TGCGCCAGCAGCGGCCCAGGGACTAGCTGGGGCTACGAGCAGTACTTC
NA,NA,TRBJ2-1,TRBV5-4,CASSLGGAGGSYNEQFF,TGTGCCAGCAGCTTGGGCGGGGCAGGGGGCTCCTACAATGAGCAGTTCTTC
NA,NA,TRBJ2-5,TRBV5-1,CASSFGLQETQYF,TGCGCCAGCAGCTTTGGACTCCAAGAGACCCAGTACTTC
NA,TRBD1,TRBJ2-7,TRBV29-1,CSVEASGGYEQYF,TGCAGCGTTGAGGCATCAGGGGGTTACGAGCAGTACTTC
medium-sized,NA,TRBJ1-1,TRBV4-3,CASSRVGTLDTEAFF,TGCGCCAGCAGCCGGGTCGGGACACTGGACACTGAAGCTTTCTTT
NA,TRBD1,TRBJ1-2,TRBV19,CASSTQGEYGYTF,TGTGCCAGTAGTACACAGGGGGAGTATGGCTACACCTTC
NA,NA,TRBJ2-4,TRBV4-1,CASSQVSGNLNIQYF,TGCGCCAGCAGCCAAGTCTCCGGAAACTTAAACATTCAGTACTTC
NA,TRBD1,TRBJ1-1,TRBV19,CASSRGQLNTEAFF,TGTGCCAGTAGTAGGGGACAGCTAAACACTGAAGCTTTCTTT
NA,NA,TRBJ2-1,TRBV4-1,CASSQGLGSSSYNEQFF,TGCGCCAGCAGCCAAGGGTTGGGCTCTAGCTCCTACAATGAGCAGTTCTTC
NA,TRBD2,TRBJ2-5,TRBV2,CASRGLAIQTQYF,TGTGCCAGCAGGGGACTAGCTATCCAGACCCAGTACTTC
NA,NA,TRBJ2-1,TRBV6-6,CASSKTLSSYNEQFF,TGTGCCAGCAGTAAAACTTTGAGCTCCTACAATGAGCAGTTCTTC
NA,TRBD2,TRBJ2-2,TRBV19,CASSIIAGGPGELFF,TGTGCCAGTAGTATAATTGCGGGGGGCCCCGGGGAGCTGTTTTTT